Listed here is a single T cell receptor beta chain. The data were obtained in a study of blood T cell repertoires in COVID-19. About the research overall: There were acute and convalescent COVID-19 samples, and they came from the United States, Italy and Spain.

Assay: immunoSEQ multiplex PCR; the TCRdb copy retains only in-frame clones and omits some. The sample lists approximately 300,000 clones, about 92% occurring once. Trimming at V came to 0 bases and at J to 7 bases, leaving 5 bases not matched to a gene. Per the germline V gene, CDR1 is MNHEY and CDR2 is SVGAGI. This CDR3 is 15 amino acids long. The V call is TRBV6-5, the J call TRBJ2-4; 8 bases fit TRBD2. The source of this sequence is a man in his 60s who had recovered from COVID-19. The source material was PBMCs or T cells enriched from blood (not recorded which). The CDR3 DNA reads TGTGCCAGCAGTTACTCACGGGGGGGATTGAACATTCAGTACTTC. The encoded protein is CASSYSRGGLNIQYF.